This T cell receptor (beta chain) was captured in a study of CD8+ T cells in alopecia areata. For the study at large: Recipients were roughly 7-11-week-old female C3H/HeJ mice grafted with skin from roughly 6-13-month-old C3H/HeJ donors with spontaneous alopecia. Study-level points and caveats: Greater clonality was observed in lesional scalp samples, especially alopecia totalis/universalis, versus normal scalp. Patients shared TCRs less clearly than mice did, possibly owing to HLA.

On this clone itself: The target antigen is unknown. Mouse germline and gene names are used. The CDR3 end is not reached by the read, which stops 4 residues before it; the germline J gene fills it in.

Extraction and reverse transcription of RNA yielded cDNA as the sequencing template. The protocol was immunoSEQ multiplex PCR, while the TCRdb copy is restricted to in-frame clones and leaves out a portion. This sample comprises about 110,000 clones, none seen once only. The CDR3 spans 16 residues. V was pared by 0 bases and J by 0 bases, with 5 bases of the junction left unmatched. Germline values: CDR1 NSHNY, CDR2 SYGAGN. Input material: lesional skin. The receptor's source is a C3H/HeJ mouse with alopecia areata. These mice share the MHC haplotype H2-k. This chain joins TRBV13-1 and TRBJ1-1; 7 bases line up with TRBD1. This chain's CDR3 is CASSDAQGVANTEVFF. The DNA read from the CDR3 is TGTGCCAGCAGTGATGCCCAGGGGGTTGCAAACACA.